The source of this TCR beta chain is a study of cytomegalovirus exposure and HLA in healthy donors. J lost 2 bases, V lost 8 bases, and 8 bases had no gene match. CDR1 is SGHKS, CDR2 YYEKEE, per germline (reference sequence). The CDR3 runs to 16 residues. The PCR was carried out with 60 Vbeta primers and 13 Jbeta primers. In the study's own analysis: In a later analysis, approximately 80 million unique TCR beta chains included roughly 11 million shared by two or more donors. Profiled with immunoSEQ multiplex PCR; TCRdb holds only in-frame clones, not every one. The DNA gave D and trimming, while V, J and clone size come from that table. This repertoire includes roughly 60,000 clones.

The V and J genes are TRBV5-5 and TRBJ1-4; TRBD1 matches at 11 bases. This TCR came from a male donor in good health and CMV-seronegative. Sequenced sample: PBMCs. This chain's CDR3 is CASRTGGSHTNEKLFF. As DNA, the CDR3 is TGTGCCAGTCGGACAGGGGGCTCTCACACTAATGAAAAACTGTTTTTT.